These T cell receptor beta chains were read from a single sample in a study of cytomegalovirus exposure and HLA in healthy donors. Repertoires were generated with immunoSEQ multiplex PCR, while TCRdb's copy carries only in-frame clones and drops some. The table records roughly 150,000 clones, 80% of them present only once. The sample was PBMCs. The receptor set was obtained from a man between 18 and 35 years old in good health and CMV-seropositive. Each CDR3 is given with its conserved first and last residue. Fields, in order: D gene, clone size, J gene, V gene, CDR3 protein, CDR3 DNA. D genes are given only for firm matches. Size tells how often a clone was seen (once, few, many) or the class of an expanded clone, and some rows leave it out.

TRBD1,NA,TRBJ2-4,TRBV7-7,CASSSIQKSDRGNFGAKNIQYF,TGTGCTAGCAGCTCAATTCAAAAATCGGACAGGGGTAATTTCGGCGCCAAAAACATTCAGTACTTC
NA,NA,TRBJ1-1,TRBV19,CASSIDGAPYTEAFF,TGTGCCAGTAGTATAGATGGGGCGCCTTACACTGAAGCTTTCTTT
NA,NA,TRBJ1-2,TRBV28,CASSLRGNDGYTF,TGTGCCAGCAGTTTAAGAGGAAATGATGGCTACACCTTC
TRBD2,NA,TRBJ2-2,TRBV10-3,CAIKREANTGELFF,TGTGCCATCAAGCGGGAAGCGAACACCGGGGAGCTGTTTTTT
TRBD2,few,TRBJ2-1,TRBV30,CAWSASGTYNEQFF,TGTGCCTGGAGTGCTAGCGGGACCTACAATGAGCAGTTCTTC
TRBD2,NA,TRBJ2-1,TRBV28,CASSLPSGLANNEQFF,TGTGCCAGCAGTCTCCCTTCGGGACTAGCTAACAATGAGCAGTTCTTC
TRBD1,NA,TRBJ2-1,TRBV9,CASSVDGQAEDEQFF,TGTGCCAGCAGCGTAGATGGACAGGCTGAGGATGAGCAGTTCTTC
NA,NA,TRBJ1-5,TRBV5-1,CATPLLRGISRQPQHF,TGCGCCACCCCTCTCCTTCGGGGGATAAGTAGGCAGCCCCAGCATTTT
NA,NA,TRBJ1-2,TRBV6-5,CASRRTANYGYTF,TGTGCCAGCAGAAGGACAGCTAACTATGGCTACACCTTC
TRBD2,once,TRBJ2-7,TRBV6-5,CASSYSGGVNEQYF,TGTGCCAGCAGTTACTCGGGAGGGGTGAACGAGCAGTACTTC
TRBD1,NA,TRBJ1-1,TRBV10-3,CAISDSLTGAVSGTEAFF,TGTGCCATCAGTGATTCTCTCACAGGGGCAGTAAGTGGTACTGAAGCTTTCTTT
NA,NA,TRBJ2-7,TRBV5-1,CASKRGPEQYF,TGCGCCAGCAAAAGGGGTCCGGAGCAGTACTTC
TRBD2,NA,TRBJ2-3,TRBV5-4,CASSLVGGNTDTQYF,TGTGCCAGCAGCTTAGTGGGGGGGAACACAGATACGCAGTATTTT
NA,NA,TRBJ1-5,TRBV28,CASSLARTRNQPQHF,TGTGCCAGCAGTTTGGCCAGAACACGCAATCAGCCCCAGCATTTT
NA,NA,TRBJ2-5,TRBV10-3,CAISDRNRVKTQYF,TGTGCCATCAGCGATCGAAACAGGGTTAAGACCCAGTACTTC